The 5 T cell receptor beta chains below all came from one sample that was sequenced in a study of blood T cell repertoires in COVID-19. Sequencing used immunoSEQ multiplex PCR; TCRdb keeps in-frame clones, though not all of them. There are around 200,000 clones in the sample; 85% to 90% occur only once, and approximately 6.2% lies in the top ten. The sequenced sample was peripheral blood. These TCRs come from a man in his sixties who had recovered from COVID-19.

In nucleotides, the CDR3 is TGCGCCAGCAGCTTAGGGACAGGGGCGAACACCGGGGAGCTGTTTTTT. It translates to CASSLGTGANTGELFF. The chain employs TRBV5-1 and TRBJ2-2; 10 bases fit TRBD1. Germline lookup yields CDR1 SGHRS and CDR2 YFSETQ. The ends lost 2 bases at V and 0 bases at J; junction bases unmatched: 1. The CDR3 consists of 16 residues.

The CDR3 region has the DNA TGTGCCTGGGGGACAGATGGAAACACCATATATTTT. Translating gives CAWGTDGNTIYF. The V gene is TRBV30, the J gene TRBJ1-3, with 7 positions matching TRBD1. This CDR3 is 12 amino acids long. From germline, CDR1 is GTSNPN and CDR2 SVGIG (reference sequence). V lost 5 bases and J lost 3; bases outside the gene matches: 1.

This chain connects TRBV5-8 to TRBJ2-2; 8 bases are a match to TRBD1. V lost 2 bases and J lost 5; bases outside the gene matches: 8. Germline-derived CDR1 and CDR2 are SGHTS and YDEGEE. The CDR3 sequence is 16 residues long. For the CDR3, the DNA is TGTGCCAGCAGCTTCGGACAGGGCGGAAGGACCGGGGAGCTGTTTTTT. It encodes CASSFGQGGRTGELFF.

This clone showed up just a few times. In DNA form, the CDR3 reads TGTGCCATCAGTGGAGCCGACCTAGCGTCAGGCGAGCAGTACTTC. Amino acid sequence: CAISGADLASGEQYF. The J gene is TRBJ2-7, the V gene TRBV10-3, with D tentatively TRBD2 (6 bases). Germline CDR1 ENHRY, CDR2 SYGVKD. Trimming removed 4 bases from V and 6 bases from J, with 19 bases in between. The CDR3 totals 15 residues.

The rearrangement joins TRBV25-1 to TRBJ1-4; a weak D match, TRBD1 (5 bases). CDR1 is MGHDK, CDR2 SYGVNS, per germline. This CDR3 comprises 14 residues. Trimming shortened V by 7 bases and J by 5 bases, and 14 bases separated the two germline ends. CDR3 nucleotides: TGTGCCAGCAAAGGGGTCGGACGGAATGAAAAACTGTTTTTT. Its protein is CASKGVGRNEKLFF.